This T cell receptor beta chain was captured by sequencing in a study of tumor and adjacent non-tumor tissue in lung cancer. Trimming took 3 bases from V and 1 from J, leaving 10 bases between them. This CDR3 has 14 residues. In germline, CDR1 is PRHDT, CDR2 FYEKMQ (reference sequence). TCRbeta libraries were built with three rounds of nested PCR, modified from ARM-PCR. One entry per CDR3 protein results from TCRdb running MiXCR on the multiplex PCR reads. The sample consists of under 95,000 distinct CDR3 sequences, 67% of them appearing once. This sample's RNA came from whole unsorted tissue. Donors were chemotherapy-naive, newly diagnosed lung cancer surgical patients in China, August–late 2014. This clonotype was detected ten times or more. Its antigen is not known. Study findings and constraints: Tumor TCR diversity, when higher, was linked to shorter survival.

The clonotype originates from a man in his 60s with non-small cell lung cancer. The sample was lung tumor tissue. The V and J genes are TRBV13 and TRBJ2-7; D gene unclear. The CDR3 bases are TGTGCCAGCAGCTTTTCAGGCAAATCCTACGAGCAGTACTTC. Amino acids: CASSFSGKSYEQYF.